These T cell receptor beta chains were read from a single sample in a study of identical twins. One entry per CDR3 protein, called by TCRdb with MiXCR from the 5' RACE reads. There are approximately 690,000 distinct CDR3 sequences in the sample; less than 7% occur only once, and approximately 2% lies in the top ten. The sample comprised naive T cells sorted from blood. Receptor source: a man aged 18-30 years in good health. The conserved cysteine and the conserved F or W are not part of the CDR3 here. Each record gives: V gene, CDR3 protein.

TRBV5-1,ASSPGTGLFGEQF
TRBV20-1,SATQDTQY
TRBV4-1,ASSHGQGMNNQPQH
TRBV5-5,ASSTQGAGADTQY
TRBV7-2,ASSLEIAGRGWQF
TRBV14,ASSHLTWTKETQY
TRBV5-1,ASSGRGSGDTQY
TRBV29-1,SVDVGVTDTQY
TRBV14,ASSQDRISYEQY
TRBV20-1,SARGQSRGGAVAFGYT
TRBV12-3/TRBV12-4,ASSLKQEASLVRVNTGELF
TRBV3-1,ASSQELNSQATQY
TRBV4-1,ASSQPFTSTDTQY
TRBV10-3,ATSPARYNEQF
TRBV6-1,ATWDTPRYTEAF
TRBV5-1,ASSLRPVWPTYNEQF
TRBV4-2,ASSQDLERDTRPEKLF
TRBV14,ASSHSGEQY
TRBV7-2,ASSLIGGDRTSYEQY
TRBV20-1,SALDRFGEQY
TRBV15,ATSPADLGVEQY
TRBV12-3/TRBV12-4,ASSFLNVVWRDNDTQY
TRBV15,ATSRAPGPSYNEQF
TRBV29-1,SVTSRFGNTIY
TRBV7-9,ASSGTGGDNYGYT
TRBV5-6,ASSRLRVGAF
TRBV4-2,ASSQGTDNEQF
TRBV28,ASSGQGRVYGYT
TRBV12-3/TRBV12-4,ASRFPGTGVAGEQF
TRBV12-3/TRBV12-4,ATLGPRGDYNEQF
TRBV10-3,AISAEISGQPQH
TRBV30,AWRGTKGEQF
TRBV12-3/TRBV12-4,ASKVAGGPHEQF
TRBV12-3/TRBV12-4,ASSDGGFYEQY
TRBV20-1,SASSIGPGDEQF
TRBV4-1,ASTQMTSFNEQF
TRBV28,ACVQTGSYGYT
TRBV7-2,ASSLVPTDTQY
TRBV29-1,SAAVGRGAGNTIY
TRBV9,ASSVEDQGFNEQF